This T cell receptor beta chain was identified in a study of post-analysis software for immune sequencing data. Across the whole study: Courses of disease covered relapsing-remitting, secondary progressive and progressive-relapsing multiple sclerosis.

Unique molecular identifiers were built into the TCR beta cDNA libraries. It was from approximately 0.91 to 9.4 million T cells that about half a million cDNA molecules came. TCRdb itself ran the PCR reads through MiXCR, one entry per CDR3 protein. The sample contains approximately 460,000 distinct CDR3 sequences, roughly 45% of which appear only once. There are a few counts of this clonotype. What it binds is unknown. Germline CDR1 reads DFQATT; CDR2 reads SNEGSKA (reference sequence). The CDR3 runs 13 residues. Overall study findings and caveats: Clustering by F measure revealed strong co-clustering among samples prepared together in one batch. In patients, about 5 TRBV segments were more frequent than in controls, with TRBV5-6, TRBV5-1 and TRBV20-1 among them. In multiple sclerosis, normalized Chao1 diversity was significantly below that of controls.

The sample comprised blood. The receptor's source is a girl aged 5 to 17 with multiple sclerosis. The rearrangement joins TRBV20-1 to TRBJ1-4; D gene uncertain. The CDR3 nucleotides are TGCAGCGCCCCGTATCGACGTGGGGAAAAACTGTTTTTT. Amino acid sequence: CSAPYRRGEKLFF.